Presented here are 23 T cell receptor beta chains from one specimen sequenced in a study of T cell changes during pregnancy in multiple sclerosis. Sequencing was performed with immunoSEQ multiplex PCR; in TCRdb, only in-frame clones are kept and a portion is missing. The sample lists 45,000 or so clones; roughly 87% were seen once. Sequenced here: CD4+ T cells from peripheral blood mononuclear cells, sampled after pregnancy. Receptors originate from a female donor with multiple sclerosis, enrolled in a pregnancy study.

This sequence joins TRBV5-1 and TRBJ2-3; 9 bases are a match to TRBD2. CDR3 length: 15 amino acids. Germline V gene data show CDR1 as SGHRS and CDR2 as YFSETQ. The J segment lost 2 bases and the V segment lost 5 bases, leaving 6 bases of the junction unmatched. The CDR3 DNA sequence: TGCGCCAGCAGTAGTGGACTAGCGCACACAGATACGCAGTATTTT. This gives the protein CASSSGLAHTDTQYF.

The chain has TRBV6-4 and TRBJ2-7, with TRBD2 identical over 14 bases. Germline lookup yields CDR1 MRHNA and CDR2 SNTAGT. V gave up 4 bases and J gave up 4 bases; unmatched junction bases: 6. CDR3 size: 16 residues. The CDR3: CASSAGTSGSVYEQYF. The CDR3 DNA sequence: TGTGCCAGCAGTGCCGGGACTAGCGGGAGTGTGTACGAGCAGTACTTC.

The V and J genes are TRBV30 and TRBJ1-2; D is unresolved. The length of the CDR3 is 12 residues. The germline V and J ends were trimmed by 2 bases and 6 bases, with 10 bases remaining between them. Germline V CDR1 and CDR2: GTSNPN, SVGIG (reference sequence). CDR3: CAWSLRPDGYTF. CDR3 coding DNA: TGTGCCTGGAGTTTGAGGCCAGATGGCTACACCTTC.

This chain joins TRBV7-9 and TRBJ2-1; 9 bases agree with TRBD2. The CDR3 totals 12 residues. V shed 8 bases, J shed 13 bases, and the junction held 9 bases outside the gene matches. From germline, CDR1 is SEHNR and CDR2 FQNEAQ (reference sequence). CDR3 residues: CASGQNSGGQFF. The CDR3 DNA reads TGTGCCAGCGGTCAAAATAGCGGGGGCCAGTTCTTC.

The chain couples TRBV11-2 to TRBJ1-4; D is perhaps TRBD1 (5 bases). The CDR3 runs 14 residues. Germline V gives CDR1 SGHAT, CDR2 FQNNGV. V was clipped by 1 base and J by 10 bases, with 13 bases between them. The CDR3 here is CASSLVSGFGKLFF. In nucleotides, the CDR3 is TGTGCCAGCAGCTTAGTTTCAGGGTTTGGAAAACTGTTTTTT.

The V and J genes are TRBV11-2 and TRBJ1-4; TRBD1 matches at 9 bases. V lost 5 bases and J lost 6; bases outside the gene matches: 4. The CDR3 consists of 14 residues. Germline CDR1 SGHAT, CDR2 FQNNGV. Here the CDR3 reads CASSPWTGDEKLFF. The CDR3 nucleotides read TGTGCCAGCAGCCCATGGACAGGGGATGAAAAACTGTTTTTT.

In its sample, this clone was seen once. The chain has TRBV10-2 and TRBJ2-5; D ambiguous. The CDR3 totals 11 residues. Trimming pared 5 bases from V and 3 bases from J, leaving 4 bases between. In germline, CDR1 is WSHSY, CDR2 SAAADI. Here the CDR3 DNA reads TGCGCCAGCAGTCAAAAAGAGACCCAGTACTTC. Translated: CASSQKETQYF.

The gene calls are TRBV28 and TRBJ2-3; 9 bases are shared with TRBD2. In germline, CDR1 is MDHEN, CDR2 SYDVKM. J gave up 2 bases and V 4 bases, and 4 bases lay outside the gene matches. The CDR3 covers 15 residues. In DNA, the CDR3 is TGTGCCAGCAGTTCCACTAGCGGGCTCACAGATACGCAGTATTTT. Translation: CASSSTSGLTDTQYF.

The chain links TRBV18 to TRBJ2-2, with D unclear. Germline V lookup: CDR1 KGHSH, CDR2 LQKENI. The CDR3 extends over 16 amino acids. V was clipped by 2 bases and J by 1 base, with 11 bases between them. The CDR3 DNA is TGTGCCAGCTCACCAAACACCCAAATGAACACCGGGGAGCTGTTTTTT. It yields the protein CASSPNTQMNTGELFF.

V usage is TRBV5-1 and J usage is TRBJ1-4; D remains unclear. Germline assignment: CDR1 SGHRS and CDR2 YFSETQ. The V gene lost 3 bases and the J gene lost 2 bases, with 8 bases spanning the gap. The CDR3 runs to 14 residues. This CDR3 is CASSSGSTNEKLFF. DNA for the CDR3: TGCGCCAGCAGCTCAGGCTCTACTAATGAAAAACTGTTTTTT.

Concerning this clone itself: This specimen includes other DNA sequences encoding the same CDR3. The gene calls are TRBV18 and TRBJ2-7, with 10 positions matching TRBD1. The V and J ends lost 3 bases and 3 bases, in that order; junction bases with no gene match: 2. CDR1 KGHSH and CDR2 LQKENI come from the germline V gene. This CDR3 spans 14 amino acids. CDR3 nucleotides: TGTGCCAGCTCACCTGGGACAGGGGACTACGAGCAGTACTTC. Residues: CASSPGTGDYEQYF.

The rearrangement joins TRBV5-1 to TRBJ2-1; D gene uncertain. The CDR3 covers 13 residues. Per germline, CDR1 SGHRS and CDR2 YFSETQ. The V and J ends lost 0 bases and 7 bases respectively, with 8 bases between them. The CDR3 DNA reads as TGCGCCAGCAGCTTGGTGGTCGGGAATGAGCAGTTCTTC. Translated: CASSLVVGNEQFF.

J is TRBJ2-6 and V is TRBV28, with TRBD2 identical over 8 bases. CDR3 size: 17 residues. From germline, CDR1 is MDHEN and CDR2 SYDVKM. Germline trimming cut 2 bases from V and 2 bases from J; bases unmatched to any gene: 5. CDR3 coding DNA: TGTGCCAGCAGTTTACGGGAGGGGGGCCCTGGGGCCAACGTCCTGACTTTC. Protein product: CASSLREGGPGANVLTF.

The chain links TRBV19 to TRBJ1-5; D gene uncertain. V dropped 1 base and J dropped 5 bases, with 6 bases sitting between them. Germline lookup yields CDR1 LNHDA and CDR2 SQIVND (reference sequence). The CDR3 extends over 13 amino acids. The CDR3 protein is CASSIVEYQPQHF. The DNA for the CDR3 is TGTGCCAGTAGTATAGTTGAGTATCAGCCCCAGCATTTT.

The chain links TRBV25-1 to TRBJ2-1, with TRBD2 matching 8 bases. V shed 5 bases, J shed 9 bases, and the junction held 15 bases outside the gene matches. Germline V gene data show CDR1 as MGHDK and CDR2 as SYGVNS. This CDR3 has 16 amino acids. The CDR3 region is CASSFSGLGARSEQFF. Here the CDR3 DNA reads TGTGCCAGCAGTTTTTCGGGACTAGGAGCTCGGAGTGAGCAGTTCTTC.

This clone occurred a few times. The chain couples TRBV11-2 to TRBJ2-1; D not certain. CDR1 and CDR2 (germline): SGHAT, FQNNGV. Trimming cost V 4 bases and J 7 bases, with 11 bases left between them. There are 13 residues in the CDR3. Written as DNA, the CDR3 is TGTGCCAGCAGCTCATTAAGCGCAAATGAGCAGTTCTTC. This codes for CASSSLSANEQFF.

The chain links TRBV10-3 to TRBJ1-2; perhaps TRBD1 as D (5 bases). Between the trimmed V and J ends, which lost 3 bases and 9 bases, there was a span of 23 bases. The germline CDR1 and CDR2 sequences are ENHRY and SYGVKD. The CDR3 is made up of 16 amino acids. CDR3 bases: TGTGCCATCAGTGAATGGGCAGGGAAAAACCGGGGGAGCTACACCTTC. Translation gives CAISEWAGKNRGSYTF.

The rearrangement links TRBV4-1 to TRBJ2-5, with no clear D. From germline, CDR1 is MGHRA and CDR2 YSYEKL. Trimming took off 0 bases at V and 9 bases at J, with 14 bases between the two ends. This CDR3 comprises 14 residues. The CDR3 spells CASSQDQGAVAQYF. CDR3 nucleotides: TGCGCCAGCAGCCAAGATCAAGGCGCGGTGGCCCAGTACTTC.

The rearrangement uses TRBV7-9 and TRBJ2-3; 8 bases are shared with TRBD2. The CDR3 sequence is 15 residues long. Germline V gives CDR1 SEHNR, CDR2 FQNEAQ (reference sequence). V dropped 5 bases and J dropped 1; count of bases not matched to a gene: 5. CDR3 in DNA: TGTGCCAGCAGCGTCAATAGCGGGGGCACAGATACGCAGTATTTT. This encodes CASSVNSGGTDTQYF.

The rearrangement links TRBV5-4 to TRBJ2-3, with 8 bases identical to TRBD1. Trimming cost V 3 bases and J 4 bases; bases outside gene matches: 1. The CDR3 has 13 amino acids. The germline V gene encodes CDR1 SGHNT and CDR2 YYREEE (reference sequence). The CDR3 region has the DNA TGTGCCAGCAGCTCACAGGGGGCAGATACGCAGTATTTT. The encoded protein is CASSSQGADTQYF.

The V call is TRBV6-4, the J call TRBJ2-1; D call uncertain. The CDR3 contains 16 residues. Germline V gives CDR1 MRHNA, CDR2 SNTAGT. V gave up 0 bases and J gave up 0 bases, with 9 bases separating them. Here the CDR3 reads CASSDSERTSYNEQFF. The DNA for the CDR3 is TGTGCCAGCAGTGACTCGGAGCGAACCTCCTACAATGAGCAGTTCTTC.

The chain recombines TRBV10-1 with TRBJ2-5; D call uncertain. The V gene's germline CDR1 is WNHNN and CDR2 SYGVQD (reference sequence). This CDR3 has 13 residues. Deletions cut 5 bases from V and 5 bases from J, with 12 bases between. CDR3 protein: CASSSSTVETQYF. CDR3 bases: TGCGCCAGCAGTTCTTCCACAGTTGAGACCCAGTACTTC.

The chain combines TRBV30 with TRBJ2-1; D perhaps matches TRBD2 (5 bases). The CDR3 is made up of 13 amino acids. Trimming removed 2 bases at V and 7 bases at J, with 12 bases between. Per the germline V gene, CDR1 is GTSNPN and CDR2 is SVGIG (reference sequence). The CDR3 reads CAWSPGIRNEQFF. The CDR3 DNA follows: TGTGCCTGGAGTCCCGGGATTAGGAATGAGCAGTTCTTC.